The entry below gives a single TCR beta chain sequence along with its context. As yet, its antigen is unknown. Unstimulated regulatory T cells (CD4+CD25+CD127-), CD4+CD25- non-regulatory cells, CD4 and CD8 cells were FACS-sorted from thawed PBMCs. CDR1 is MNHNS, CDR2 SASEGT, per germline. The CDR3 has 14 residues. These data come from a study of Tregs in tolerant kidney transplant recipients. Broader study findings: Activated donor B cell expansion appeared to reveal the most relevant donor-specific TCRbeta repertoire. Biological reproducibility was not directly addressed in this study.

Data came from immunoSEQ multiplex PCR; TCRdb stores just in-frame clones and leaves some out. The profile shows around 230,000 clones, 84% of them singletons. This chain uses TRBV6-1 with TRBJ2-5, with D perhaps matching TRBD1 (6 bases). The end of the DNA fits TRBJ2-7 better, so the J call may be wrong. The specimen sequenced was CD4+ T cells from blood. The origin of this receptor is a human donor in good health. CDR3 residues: CASSLHRDPYEQYF. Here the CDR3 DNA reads TGTGCCAGCAGTCTACACAGGGACCCCTACGAGCAGTACTTC.